The 18 T cell receptor beta chains below all came from one sample that was sequenced in a study of CD8+ T cells in alopecia areata. cDNA prepared by RNA extraction and subsequent reverse transcription served as the template for sequencing. Assay: immunoSEQ multiplex PCR; the TCRdb copy retains only in-frame clones and omits some. The data show fewer than 90,000 clones, roughly 51% seen once. The sample taken for sequencing was NKG2D-high CD8+ T cells sorted from blood. These receptors were obtained from a human donor with alopecia areata.

The chain uses TRBV28 and TRBJ2-5, with a weak D call TRBD1 (6 bases). V was trimmed by 4 bases and J by 0 bases, leaving 9 bases between them. CDR3 size: 14 residues. Germline lookup yields CDR1 MDHEN and CDR2 SYDVKM. The CDR3 coding sequence is TGTGCCAGCAGTTGGACAGAGTACCAAGAGACCCAGTACTTC. It is translated as CASSWTEYQETQYF. Based on the CDR3 plus reference TRBV28 and TRBJ2-5, the full variable domain is DVKVTQSSRYLVKRTGEKVFLECVQDMDHENMFWYRQDPGLGLRLIYFSYDVKMKEKGDIPEGYSVSREKKERFSLILESASTNQTSMYLCASSWTEYQETQYFGPGTRLLVL.

V gene TRBV5-4 combines with J gene TRBJ2-5; D possibly corresponds to TRBD2 (5 bases). Germline V gene data show CDR1 as SGHNT and CDR2 as YYREEE (reference sequence). V lost 4 bases and J 4 bases, leaving 14 bases between the germline ends. The CDR3 is made up of 14 amino acids. The CDR3 nucleotides are TGTGCCAGCAGCCCCCGGATTGAGGGAGAGACCCAGTACTTC. Its translation: CASSPRIEGETQYF.

This clone occurred a few times. This chain links TRBV11-2 with TRBJ2-1; D possibly corresponds to TRBD2 (5 bases). This CDR3 is 14 amino acids long. Trimming stripped 1 base from V and 3 bases from J, with 7 bases between. Germline V gene lookup returns CDR1 SGHAT and CDR2 FQNNGV. CDR3 coding DNA: TGTGCCAGCAGCTTAGTAGCGAGCTACAATGAGCAGTTCTTC. It encodes CASSLVASYNEQFF.

The CDR3 loop reads CASSYTPGELFF. The CDR3 region has the DNA TGTGCCAGCAGTTACACCCCCGGGGAGCTGTTTTTT. The chain combines TRBV6-5 with TRBJ2-2, with D unresolved. Trimming removed 2 bases at V and 6 bases at J, with 4 bases between. Looked up from germline, CDR1 is MNHEY and CDR2 is SVGAGI. CDR3 length equals 12 residues.

V gene TRBV11-2 combines with J gene TRBJ2-3, with no clear D. The germline CDR1 and CDR2 sequences are SGHAT and FQNNGV. Trimming cost V 3 bases and J 5 bases, with 6 bases left between them. The CDR3 has 12 amino acids. This chain's CDR3 is CASSFDLDTQYF. The CDR3 region has the DNA TGTGCCAGCAGCTTTGATTTAGATACGCAGTATTTT.

The chain has TRBV29-1 and TRBJ2-7; D might be TRBD2 (5 bases). Germline CDR1 SQVTM, CDR2 ANQGSEA. With 4 bases removed from V and 0 bases from J, the gap between germline ends came to 10 bases. The CDR3 runs to 13 residues. As DNA, the CDR3 is TGCAGCGTTGGGACTGGGAGCTCCTACGAGCAGTACTTC. It is translated as CSVGTGSSYEQYF.

The chain joins TRBV13 to TRBJ2-1; 14 bases agree with TRBD2. Germline-derived CDR1 and CDR2 are PRHDT and FYEKMQ (reference sequence). The CDR3 length is 17 residues. V dropped 5 bases and J dropped 9; count of bases not matched to a gene: 12. CDR3 nucleotides: TGTGCCAGCAGCACAGGGACTAGCGGGAGTTTTACGGTTGAGCAGTTCTTC. It yields the protein CASSTGTSGSFTVEQFF.

This chain uses TRBV7-2 with TRBJ1-5; a possible D gene is TRBD1 (5 bases). Per the germline V gene, CDR1 is SGHTA and CDR2 is FQGNSA. V lost 4 bases to trimming and J lost 3 bases, with 10 bases between them. The CDR3 extends over 14 amino acids. The CDR3 sequence is CASSSTGFNQPQHF. CDR3 coding DNA: TGTGCCAGCAGCTCCACAGGTTTCAATCAGCCCCAGCATTTT.

This clone was detected only a few times. CDR3 coding DNA: TGCGCCAGCAGTGCTGGGACAGGAATTTACTATGGCTACACCTTC. It encodes CASSAGTGIYYGYTF. The rearrangement links TRBV10-2 to TRBJ1-2, with TRBD1 matching 8 bases. V lost 4 bases to trimming and J lost 3 bases; unmatched junction nucleotides: 7. This CDR3 is built from 15 residues. Germline V gene lookup returns CDR1 WSHSY and CDR2 SAAADI.

This chain joins TRBV4-3 and TRBJ2-5, with 10 bases identical to TRBD2. The junction had 14 bases not matched to a gene; V was cut back by 2 bases and J by 5 bases. Germline CDR1 is LGHNA and CDR2 is YSLEER. The CDR3 spans 18 residues. The CDR3 protein is CASSQSLTSGRAMETQYF. The CDR3 DNA follows: TGCGCCAGCAGCCAAAGTCTGACGAGCGGGAGGGCCATGGAGACCCAGTACTTC.

This clone was found a few times. CDR3 region: CASSQTSGIVAKNIQYF. The CDR3 region has the DNA TGTGCCAGCAGCCAAACTAGCGGGATTGTCGCCAAAAACATTCAGTACTTC. The V and J genes are TRBV14 and TRBJ2-4, with TRBD2 identical over 10 bases. The junction had 5 bases not matched to a gene; V was cut back by 2 bases and J by 1 base. The CDR3 contains 17 residues. Germline loops: CDR1 SGHDN, CDR2 FVKESK. Filled out from reference TRBV14 and TRBJ2-4, the complete variable domain reads EAGVTQFPSHSVIEKGQTVTLRCDPISGHDNLYWYRRVMGKEIKFLLHFVKESKQDESGMPNNRFLAERTGGTYSTLKVQPAELEDSGVYFCASSQTSGIVAKNIQYFGAGTRLSVL.

This chain connects TRBV30 to TRBJ1-5, with TRBD1 as a possible D gene (6 bases). The CDR3 contains 14 residues. V was cut by 0 bases and J by 4 bases, with 10 bases left in between. Germline V gene lookup returns CDR1 GTSNPN and CDR2 SVGIG (reference sequence). The chain's CDR3 is CAWSVGQGNQPQHF. In nucleotides, the CDR3 is TGTGCCTGGAGTGTAGGGCAGGGGAATCAGCCCCAGCATTTT.

The chain uses TRBV30 and TRBJ1-4; D uncertain. The CDR3 totals 15 residues. The germline CDR1 and CDR2 sequences are GTSNPN and SVGIG (reference sequence). Deletions cut 2 bases from V and 4 bases from J, with 14 bases between. The CDR3 region is CAWSRDTGINEKLFF. CDR3 DNA: TGTGCCTGGAGTAGAGACACCGGGATTAATGAAAAACTGTTTTTT.

The chain carries TRBV28 and TRBJ2-5; D may be TRBD2 (6 bases). CDR3 size: 14 residues. The germline V and J ends were trimmed by 4 bases and 5 bases, with 14 bases remaining between them. Looked up from germline, CDR1 is MDHEN and CDR2 is SYDVKM. The CDR3 bases are TGTGCCAGCAGTTCAGTAGGACTAACGGAGACCCAGTACTTC. As protein: CASSSVGLTETQYF.

CDR3 sequence: CASSFGVEQYF. The CDR3 bases are TGTGCCAGCAGCTTCGGGGTCGAGCAGTACTTC. The chain carries TRBV7-9 and TRBJ2-7, with D possibly being TRBD2 (5 bases). The germline V gene has CDR1 SEHNR and CDR2 FQNEAQ (reference sequence). The CDR3 consists of 11 residues. With 3 bases removed from V and 6 bases from J, the gap between germline ends came to 6 bases.

This clone was recorded a few times. The V call is TRBV29-1, the J call TRBJ2-6; no clear D gene. Germline assignment: CDR1 SQVTM and CDR2 ANQGSEA. The V and J ends lost 3 bases and 0 bases respectively, with 6 bases between them. This CDR3 contains 14 residues. The CDR3 is CSVDDVSGANVLTF. The CDR3 nucleotides are TGCAGCGTTGATGACGTCTCTGGGGCCAACGTCCTGACTTTC.

In this sample, this clone turned up a few times. The chain recombines TRBV11-2 with TRBJ2-3; 12 bases map to TRBD1. The V segment lost 4 bases and the J segment 7 bases; nucleotides outside the gene matches: 6. Germline V lookup: CDR1 SGHAT, CDR2 FQNNGV. The CDR3 consists of 15 residues. The DNA of the CDR3 is TGTGCCAGCAGCTCTGGGACAGGGGGCCGGAATACGCAGTATTTT. Its protein product is CASSSGTGGRNTQYF.

The chain is built from TRBV11-2 and TRBJ2-5, with D possibly called TRBD1 or TRBD2 (6 bases each). The CDR3 is 14 amino acids. From germline, CDR1 is SGHAT and CDR2 FQNNGV. The V end was cut by 8 bases, the J end by 2 bases, with 15 bases between. The CDR3 region has the DNA TGTGCCAGCGGCAATAGGGGGGCACAAGAGACCCAGTACTTC. Translated, it gives CASGNRGAQETQYF.